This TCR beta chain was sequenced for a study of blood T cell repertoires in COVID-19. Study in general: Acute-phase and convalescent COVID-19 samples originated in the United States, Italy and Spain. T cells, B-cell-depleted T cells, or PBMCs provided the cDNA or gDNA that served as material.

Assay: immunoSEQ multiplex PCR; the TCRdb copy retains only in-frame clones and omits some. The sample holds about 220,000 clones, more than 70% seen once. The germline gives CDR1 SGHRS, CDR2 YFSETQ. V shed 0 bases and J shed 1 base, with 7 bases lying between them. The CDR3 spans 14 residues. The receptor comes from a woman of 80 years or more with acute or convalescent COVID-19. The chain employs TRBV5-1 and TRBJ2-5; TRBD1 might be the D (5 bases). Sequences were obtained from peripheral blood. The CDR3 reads CASSLGDSQETQYF. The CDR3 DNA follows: TGCGCCAGCAGCTTGGGTGACAGCCAAGAGACCCAGTACTTC. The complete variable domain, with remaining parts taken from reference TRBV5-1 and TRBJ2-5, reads KAGVTQTPRYLIKTRGQQVTLSCSPISGHRSVSWYQQTPGQGLQFLFEYFSETQRNKGNFPGRFSGRQFSNSRSEMNVSTLELGDSALYLCASSLGDSQETQYFGPGTRLLVL.